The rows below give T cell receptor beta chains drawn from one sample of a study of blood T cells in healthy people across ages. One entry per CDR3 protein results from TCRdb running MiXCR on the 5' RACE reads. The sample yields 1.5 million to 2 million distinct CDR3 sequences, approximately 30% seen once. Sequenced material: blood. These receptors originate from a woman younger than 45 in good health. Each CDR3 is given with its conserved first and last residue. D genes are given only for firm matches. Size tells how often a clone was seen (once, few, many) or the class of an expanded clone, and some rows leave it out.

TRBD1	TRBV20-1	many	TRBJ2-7	TGCAGTGCTAGACGGGGACAGGGGACCTACGAGCAGTACTTC	CSARRGQGTYEQYF
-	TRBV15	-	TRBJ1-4	TGTGCCACCAGCAGAGATTTCGGAGGCGAAAAACTGTTTTTT	CATSRDFGGEKLFF
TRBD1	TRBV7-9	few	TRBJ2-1	TGTGCCAGCAGTCCCCACCCCGGGACAGGGGGCTACAATGAGCAGTTCTTC	CASSPHPGTGGYNEQFF
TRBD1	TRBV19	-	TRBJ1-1	TGTGCCAGTAGTAAGGTAGAGACAGGGGGAACTGAAGCTTTCTTT	CASSKVETGGTEAFF
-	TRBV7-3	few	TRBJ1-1	TGTGCCAGCAGCCCCCTAGAGGGTGTGAACACTGAAGCTTTCTTT	CASSPLEGVNTEAFF
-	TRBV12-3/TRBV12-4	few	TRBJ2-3	TGTGCCAGCAGTTTTTCCCCACTATTTGGTACAGATACGCAGTATTTT	CASSFSPLFGTDTQYF
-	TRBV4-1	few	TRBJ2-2	TGCGCCAGCAGCCAAGGGCGCTACTTGACAGAGACTAACACCGGGGAGCTGTTTTTT	CASSQGRYLTETNTGELFF
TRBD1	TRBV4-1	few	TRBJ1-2	TGCGCCAGCAGCCAAGACGGGACAGATAACTATGGCTACACCTTC	CASSQDGTDNYGYTF
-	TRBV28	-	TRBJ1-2	TGTGCCAGCAGGGGTGGTGGGGGGCTAAACTATGGCTACACCTTC	CASRGGGGLNYGYTF
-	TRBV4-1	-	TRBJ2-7	TGCGCCAGCAGTCAAAGTCAGGGAGGGGGCTACGAGCAGTACTTC	CASSQSQGGGYEQYF
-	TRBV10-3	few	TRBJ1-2	TGTGCCATCAGTACCCTTCCGTCCCATGGCTACACCTTC	CAISTLPSHGYTF
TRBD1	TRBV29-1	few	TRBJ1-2	TGCAGCGTTGGAAGGCAGGGGGAGGGCTACACCTTC	CSVGRQGEGYTF
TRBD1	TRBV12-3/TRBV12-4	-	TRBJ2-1	TGTGCCAGCAGTTTAGTGGTTGGGACAGGGTCTTTCAATGAGCAGTTCTTC	CASSLVVGTGSFNEQFF
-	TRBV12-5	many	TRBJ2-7	TGTGCTAGTGGTTTGTTGTCTACCGAGCAGTACTTC	CASGLLSTEQYF
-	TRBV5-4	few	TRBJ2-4	TGTGCCAGCAGCTTGAACGTCGGGGTTGGGCAGTACTTC	CASSLNVGVGQYF
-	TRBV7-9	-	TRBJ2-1	TGTGCCAGCAGCAACCAGGGGTACAATGAGCAGTTCTTC	CASSNQGYNEQFF
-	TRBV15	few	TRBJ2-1	TGTGCCACCAGCGGGGGTCAGGAGCGGTACAATGAGCAGTTCTTC	CATSGGQERYNEQFF
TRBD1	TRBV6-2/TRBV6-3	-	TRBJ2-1	TGTGCCAGCAGGTCGAAGGGGGCAAGGTTCAATGAGCAGTTCTTC	CASRSKGARFNEQFF
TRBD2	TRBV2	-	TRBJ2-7	TGTGCCAGCAGTGCGCTGACTAGCGACGCCTACGAGCAGTACTTC	CASSALTSDAYEQYF
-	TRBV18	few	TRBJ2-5	TGTGCCAGCTCACCAGGAGGAAGGGTGAGGGAGACCCAGTACTTC	CASSPGGRVRETQYF
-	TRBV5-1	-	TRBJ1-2	TGCGCCAGCAGCTTGTACGGGGAGCCCAACTATGGCTACACCTTC	CASSLYGEPNYGYTF
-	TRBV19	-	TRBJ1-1	TGTGCCAGTAAGTCCGAAGAGGGGGTCCCTCTGGGTGAAGCTTTCTTT	CASKSEEGVPLGEAFF
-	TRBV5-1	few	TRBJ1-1	TGCGCCAGCAGCTTGGCCCGGGGCTTAGGAAAAACTGAAGCTTTCTTT	CASSLARGLGKTEAFF
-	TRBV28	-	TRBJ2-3	TGTGCCAGCATCAAAGGGACGGGCACAGATACGCAGTATTTT	CASIKGTGTDTQYF
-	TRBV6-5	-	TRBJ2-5	TGTGCCAGCAGTTACTTCTCCGGGACTGGGGCCCAGACCCAGTACTTC	CASSYFSGTGAQTQYF
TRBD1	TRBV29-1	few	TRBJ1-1	TGCAGCGTTGACCTCCCCAGGGGGCAATATTCTGAAGCTTTCTTT	CSVDLPRGQYSEAFF
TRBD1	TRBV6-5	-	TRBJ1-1	TGTGCCAGCAGGGGGACAGGGGCGAACACTGAAGCTTTCTTT	CASRGTGANTEAFF
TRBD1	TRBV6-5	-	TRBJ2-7	TGTGCCAGCAGTGCCCAGGACAGGGGAGGCGAGCAGTACTTC	CASSAQDRGGEQYF
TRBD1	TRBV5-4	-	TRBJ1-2	TGTGCCAGCAGCCCCAAAGGCAGGGGGCTCCTGTATGGCTACACCTTC	CASSPKGRGLLYGYTF
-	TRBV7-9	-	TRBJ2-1	TGTGCCAGCAGCTTAGATAAAGCTGAGGGCAGGAGCTCCTACAATGAGCAGTTCTTC	CASSLDKAEGRSSYNEQFF
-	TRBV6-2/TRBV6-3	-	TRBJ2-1	TGTGCCAGCAGTTACTCGAATGTAGGTTCCCCGCAGTTCTTC	CASSYSNVGSPQFF
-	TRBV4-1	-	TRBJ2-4	TGCGCCAGCAGCCAAGTCCCGATGTCAGCCAAAAACATTCAGTACTTC	CASSQVPMSAKNIQYF
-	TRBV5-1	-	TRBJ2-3	TGCGCCAGCAGCTTGGAGGAGGGAACAGATACGCAGTATTTT	CASSLEEGTDTQYF
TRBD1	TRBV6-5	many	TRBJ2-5	TGTGCCAGCAGCCGGGACAGGGAAGAGACCCAGTACTTC	CASSRDREETQYF
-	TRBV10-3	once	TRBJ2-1	TGTGCCATCGGGACCAGCAATGGGCAGTTCTTC	CAIGTSNGQFF
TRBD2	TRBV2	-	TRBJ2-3	TGTGCCAGCAGCGACGGGACTAGGGTTACGCAGTATTTT	CASSDGTRVTQYF
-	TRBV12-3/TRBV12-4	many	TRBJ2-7	TGTGCCAGCACCCAAGGGAAGAACGAGCAGTACTTC	CASTQGKNEQYF
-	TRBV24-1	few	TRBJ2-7	TGTGCCACCAGTGATTTGTCTTTAGGGGAGGAGCAGTACTTC	CATSDLSLGEEQYF
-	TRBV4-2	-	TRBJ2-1	TGTGCCAGCAGCGAAACGAGAGGGGAAAGGGAGACCCAGTTCTTC	CASSETRGERETQFF
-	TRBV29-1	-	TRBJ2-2	TGCAGCGCGGAGCCTAGCGCCGGGGAGCTGTTTTTT	CSAEPSAGELFF
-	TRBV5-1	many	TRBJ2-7	TGCGCCAGCAGCTTGGCAGGGGAGGGCTCCTACGAGCAGTACTTC	CASSLAGEGSYEQYF
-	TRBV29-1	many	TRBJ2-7	TGCAGCGGGATTTACAGGGTCCACGAGCAGTACTTC	CSGIYRVHEQYF